Listed here are 19 T cell receptor beta chains from one sample, sequenced in a study of T cell clonality in common variable immunodeficiency. Using immunoSEQ multiplex PCR, the repertoire was profiled, and TCRdb retains in-frame clones only, with some absent. The sample contains approximately 30,000 clones, none of them singletons. Material: peripheral blood mononuclear cells. The source is a person aged 18 to 70 in good health.

This clone has ten or more counts. The read ends 3 residues before the CDR3 terminus; that terminus is restored from the germline J gene. The chain has TRBV6-1 and TRBJ2-7; 9 nucleotides match TRBD1. The CDR3 is made up of 16 amino acids. Germline V gene lookup returns CDR1 MNHNS and CDR2 SASEGT. Trimming at V came to 6 bases and at J to 6 bases, leaving 15 bases not matched to a gene. Incomplete CDR3 DNA: TGTGCCAGCAGCGAAAACAGGGGGCAGGGGCACAGCGAG. Translating gives CASSENRGQGHSE. The entire CDR3 reads CASSENRGQGHSEQYF.

This clone was detected only a few times. Sequencing ends 3 residues short of the CDR3 end; the germline J gene provides the rest. This same CDR3 is encoded by further DNA sequences in the sample. The chain combines TRBV19 with TRBJ2-7; D may be TRBD2 (6 bases). Per the germline V gene, CDR1 is LNHDA and CDR2 is SQIVND (reference sequence). The CDR3 length is 13 residues. V was cut by 1 base and J by 5 bases, with 9 bases left in between. The CDR3 bases that were read are TGTGCCAGTAGTATAGTGGGGGGAGACGAG. Encoded protein: CASSIVGGDE. The complete CDR3 sequence is CASSIVGGDEQYF.

This clone showed up many times. The CDR3 end falls 3 residues outside the read, so it is completed with the germline J gene. The chain joins TRBV20-1 to TRBJ2-3, with TRBD2 matching 8 bases. Trimming took 0 bases from V and 4 from J; bases not matched to a gene: 6. This CDR3 comprises 15 residues. Germline CDR1 and CDR2: DFQATT and SNEGSKA (reference sequence). CDR3 bases read: TGCAGTGCTAGAGATCTGGCGGGAGGTTCAGATACG. Encoded protein: CSARDLAGGSDT. The full CDR3 is CSARDLAGGSDTQYF.

This clone appeared a few times. The DNA ends 3 residues before the CDR3 does, and the rest of the CDR3 is filled in from the germline J gene. The J gene is TRBJ2-1, the V gene TRBV5-6; 7 bases agree with TRBD1. The length of the CDR3 is 14 residues. Trimming cost V 4 bases and J 8 bases; bases outside gene matches: 9. Germline CDR1 is SGHDT and CDR2 is YYEEEE. This CDR3 is CASSQDRVWDEQFF. The sequenced part of the CDR3 DNA is TGTGCCAGCAGCCAAGACAGGGTCTGGGATGAG.

This clone was detected ten times or more. The read ends 3 residues shy of where the CDR3 ends; the end is completed using the germline J gene. The V and J genes are TRBV20-1 and TRBJ1-6, with 12 bases fitting TRBD1. Losses at the gene ends were 3 bases for V and 6 bases for J; bases not matched to a gene: 15. Germline-derived CDR1 and CDR2 are DFQATT and SNEGSKA (reference sequence). The CDR3 covers 19 residues. CDR3 region: CSARAPGQGAAFSNSPLHF. Partial CDR3 DNA: TGCAGTGCTAGGGCACCGGGACAGGGGGCAGCTTTCAGTAATTCACCC.

As regards this clone: Read coverage stops 3 residues before the CDR3 terminus; the germline J gene supplies the remainder. This chain uses TRBV5-1 with TRBJ2-2, with a possible D match to TRBD2 (5 bases). This CDR3 contains 14 residues. The germline gives CDR1 SGHRS, CDR2 YFSETQ. CDR3 bases read: TGCGCCAGCAGCGCTGGACGGGGTGCCAACGTG. Translated, it gives CASSAGRGANV. The complete CDR3 reads CASSAGRGANVLFF.

This clone was counted at least ten times. The CDR3 end lies 3 residues beyond the end of the read and is filled in from the germline J gene. The rearrangement uses TRBV30 and TRBJ1-6, with D unresolved. Trimming left V 7 bases short and J 0 bases short, with 13 bases between. The CDR3 loop spans 15 amino acids. Germline assignment: CDR1 GTSNPN and CDR2 SVGIG (reference sequence). The CDR3 loop reads CASRTGSSYNSPLHF. The CDR3 bases that were read are TGTGCCTCCAGGACGGGGAGCTCCTATAATTCACCC.

This clone occurred many times. The read ends 3 residues shy of where the CDR3 ends; the end is completed using the germline J gene. The chain is built from TRBV19 and TRBJ2-7, with D maybe TRBD1 (5 bases). The CDR3 consists of 13 residues. CDR1 LNHDA and CDR2 SQIVND come from the germline V gene (reference sequence). V dropped 5 bases and J dropped 5 bases, with 13 bases sitting between them. The CDR3: CASSSLFRDEQYF. The DNA read from the CDR3 is TGTGCCAGTAGTTCTCTGTTCAGGGACGAG.

The sequenced part of the CDR3 DNA is TGTGCCTGGAGCCGGGAGCGAAGGGGCGCCGAG. Amino acids: CAWSRERRGAE. The whole CDR3 protein reads CAWSRERRGAEQYF. The chain couples TRBV30 to TRBJ2-7; the D gene is possibly TRBD2 (6 bases). The sequence runs out 3 residues before the end of the CDR3; the remainder is reconstructed from the germline J gene. The ends were cut back, 3 bases at V and 6 bases at J, with 18 bases in the middle. This CDR3 region has 14 residues. From germline, CDR1 is GTSNPN and CDR2 SVGIG (reference sequence).

This clone was counted at least ten times. The DNA ends 3 residues before the CDR3 does, and the rest of the CDR3 is filled in from the germline J gene. The V and J genes are TRBV20-1 and TRBJ1-2, with D tentatively TRBD1 (6 bases). The CDR3 spans 11 residues. CDR1 and CDR2 from the germline V gene are DFQATT and SNEGSKA (reference sequence). The part of the CDR3 DNA that was read is TGCAGTGCTAGTGAACAGGGTGTC. Protein product: CSASEQGV. The entire CDR3 sequence reads CSASEQGVYTF.

This clone showed up many times. The sequence runs out 3 residues before the end of the CDR3; the remainder is reconstructed from the germline J gene. This sequence joins TRBV2 and TRBJ2-1; possible D gene TRBD1, 6 bases. Between the trimmed V and J ends, which lost 5 bases and 7 bases, there was a span of 21 bases. CDR1 is SNHLY, CDR2 FYNNEI, per germline. This CDR3 is 16 amino acids long. CDR3 DNA, as far as it was read: TGTGCCAGCAGTACCCTGGGGGCACATGTAAAAAATGAG. The encoded protein is CASSTLGAHVKNE. The complete CDR3 reads CASSTLGAHVKNEQFF. The full variable domain, in which reference TRBV2 and TRBJ2-1 provide the parts outside the CDR3, is EPEVTQTPSHQVTQMGQEVILRCVPISNHLYFYWYRQILGQKVEFLVSFYNNEISEKSEIFDDQFSVERPDGSNFTLKIRSTKLEDSAMYFCASSTLGAHVKNEQFFGPGTRLTVL.

The sample holds many counts of this clone. Read data end 3 residues before the CDR3 end; the end is taken from the germline J gene. V and J are TRBV30 and TRBJ2-5, with TRBD2 matching 8 bases. CDR3 length: 15 amino acids. Germline V gene data show CDR1 as GTSNPN and CDR2 as SVGIG (reference sequence). With 0 bases clipped from V and 3 bases from J, the junction kept 6 bases outside the gene matches. The part of the CDR3 DNA that was read is TGTGCCTGGAGTGTCGGGGGGGCAGCCAAAGAGACC. This codes for CAWSVGGAAKET. The complete CDR3 sequence is CAWSVGGAAKETQYF.

This clone came up many times. The read ends 3 residues early relative to the CDR3; the germline J gene fills the gap. This rearrangement joins TRBV6-2 or TRBV6-3 to TRBJ1-2, with 7 bases aligning to TRBD1. Germline V gene data show CDR1 as MNHEY and CDR2 as SVGEGT. The CDR3 extends over 13 amino acids. After removal of 8 bases from V and 1 base from J, the junction contained 4 bases not matched to a gene. Incomplete CDR3 DNA: TGTGCCAGCGGGGACAGCCTTAACTATGGC. This encodes CASGDSLNYG. In full, the CDR3 is CASGDSLNYGYTF.

A remark on this clone: Coverage ceases 3 residues before the CDR3 finishes, and the germline J gene fills in the end. J is TRBJ1-6 and V is TRBV5-1; 8 bases match TRBD1. Trimming at V came to 5 bases and at J to 11 bases, leaving 12 bases not matched to a gene. CDR3 length equals 15 residues. Germline-derived CDR1 and CDR2 are SGHRS and YFSETQ. Partial CDR3 DNA: TGCGCCAGCAGATCCGACAGGGGAGGGAAACCACCC. Amino acid sequence: CASRSDRGGKPP. The whole CDR3 reads CASRSDRGGKPPLHF.

This clone was seen repeatedly, ten times or more. The read comes to an end 3 residues before the CDR3 does, leaving the germline J gene to fill in the end. The J gene is TRBJ1-5, the V gene TRBV30, with 8 bases that match TRBD1. The junction had 8 bases not matched to a gene; V was cut back by 0 bases and J by 4 bases. The CDR3 is made up of 16 amino acids. CDR1 and CDR2 from the germline V gene are GTSNPN and SVGIG (reference sequence). The CDR3 here is CAWSVRGRGRNQPQHF. Partial CDR3 DNA: TGTGCCTGGAGTGTACGGGGCAGGGGGCGGAATCAGCCC.

This clone was detected ten times or more. The missing CDR3 end, 3 residues past where the read stops, is filled in from the germline J gene. The rearrangement joins TRBV20-1 to TRBJ1-5; 7 positions agree with TRBD1. Germline CDR1 reads DFQATT; CDR2 reads SNEGSKA (reference sequence). With 2 bases clipped from V and 2 bases from J, the junction kept 6 bases outside the gene matches. The CDR3 sequence is 15 residues long. The CDR3 region is CSARQGGYGNQPQHF. The DNA read from the CDR3 is TGCAGTGCTAGACAAGGGGGCTACGGCAATCAGCCC.

In its sample, this clone was seen many times. The read terminates 3 residues before the CDR3 end, so the remaining end is supplied by the germline J gene. The gene calls are TRBV20-1 and TRBJ2-3; D is ambiguous. The germline gives CDR1 DFQATT, CDR2 SNEGSKA (reference sequence). V lost 5 bases to trimming and J lost 4 bases, with 7 bases between them. This CDR3 is built from 11 residues. The part of the CDR3 DNA that was read is TGCAGTGCTGAGAGGTCAGATACG. Encoded protein: CSAERSDT. The full CDR3 protein is CSAERSDTQYF.

This clone was observed at least ten times. The observed sequence ends 3 residues before the CDR3 terminus, with the missing tail filled in from the germline J gene. The chain links TRBV20-1 to TRBJ1-5, with D perhaps TRBD1 (6 bases). The V end lost 6 bases, the J end lost 2 bases, and 17 bases lay between the germline ends. CDR3 length: 15 residues. CDR1 is DFQATT, CDR2 SNEGSKA, per germline (reference sequence). CDR3: CSARDQQGRNQPQHF. CDR3 bases read: TGCAGTGCGAGGGATCAACAGGGTCGCAATCAGCCC.

This clone showed up many times. Sequencing ends 3 residues short of the CDR3 end; the germline J gene provides the rest. The V and J genes are TRBV6-4 and TRBJ2-1; 7 positions match TRBD2. The CDR3 has 16 residues. V was pared by 5 bases and J by 6 bases, with 13 bases of the junction left unmatched. Germline CDR1 and CDR2: MRHNA and SNTAGT. CDR3 in amino acids: CASSRASGGGSNEQFF. CDR3 DNA, as far as it was read: TGTGCCAGCAGTAGGGCTAGCGGAGGAGGGTCCAATGAG.